The 27 T cell receptor beta chains reported below all come from one sample, sequenced in a study of shared clonotypes between healthy human individuals. Clones were sequenced by immunoSEQ multiplex PCR, and TCRdb holds only the in-frame ones, with some missing. Here the sample spans around 510,000 clones, roughly 79% being singletons. Sequences were obtained from PBMCs. Every receptor here comes from a woman in her 40s in good health. Some clones in this sample may be carry-over from other donors' samples.

The gene calls are TRBV2 and TRBJ2-5; no firm D call. V was clipped by 7 bases and J by 4 bases, with 7 bases between them. CDR1 SNHLY and CDR2 FYNNEI come from the germline V gene. The CDR3 has 11 amino acids. CDR3 in DNA: TGTGCCAGCACTGTTCGAGAGACCCAGTACTTC. This gives the protein CASTVRETQYF.

In this sample, this clone turned up a few times. The chain uses TRBV2 and TRBJ1-1; the D gene is possibly TRBD1 (5 bases). The CDR3 covers 13 residues. The germline V and J ends were trimmed by 0 bases and 9 bases, with 11 bases remaining between them. Germline lookup yields CDR1 SNHLY and CDR2 FYNNEI. The CDR3 protein is CASSEALGGKAFF. The CDR3 DNA sequence: TGTGCCAGCAGTGAAGCGCTCGGGGGTAAAGCTTTCTTT.

This clone has just one count. The J gene is TRBJ2-7, the V gene TRBV5-1, with D possibly TRBD2 on 6 matching bases. The CDR3 consists of 15 residues. Germline V gene sequence: CDR1 SGHRS, CDR2 YFSETQ. Between the trimmed V and J ends, which lost 3 bases and 2 bases, there was a span of 15 bases. This chain's CDR3 is CASSSWQRAPYEQYF. The CDR3 DNA follows: TGCGCCAGCAGCTCGTGGCAGCGGGCTCCCTACGAGCAGTACTTC.

This clone was recorded a few times. V and J are TRBV28 and TRBJ2-3, with 13 bases that match TRBD2. The trim removed 2 bases at V and 4 bases at J, leaving 9 bases unmatched. Germline lookup yields CDR1 MDHEN and CDR2 SYDVKM. This CDR3 spans 18 amino acids. The CDR3: CASSLTSGRAAPSDTQYF. DNA for the CDR3: TGTGCCAGCAGTTTAACTAGCGGGAGGGCCGCGCCCTCAGATACGCAGTATTTT.

This chain joins TRBV6-1 and TRBJ1-5; D is unresolved. Trimming pared 0 bases from V and 0 bases from J, leaving 9 bases between. Per germline, CDR1 MNHNS and CDR2 SASEGT. CDR3 length: 16 residues. Here the CDR3 reads CASSEANSHSNQPQHF. The CDR3 DNA reads as TGTGCCAGCAGTGAAGCCAACAGCCATAGCAATCAGCCCCAGCATTTT.

This clone showed up just a few times. The J gene is TRBJ2-1, the V gene TRBV7-9; 9 bases line up with TRBD2. The germline V gene encodes CDR1 SEHNR and CDR2 FQNEAQ (reference sequence). V lost 3 bases to trimming and J lost 4 bases; unmatched junction nucleotides: 10. The length of the CDR3 is 17 residues. CDR3 coding DNA: TGTGCCAGCAGCTTCGTAGCGGGAGTAACGGGGTACAATGAGCAGTTCTTC. Translation gives CASSFVAGVTGYNEQFF.

The V and J genes are TRBV4-2 and TRBJ2-5; 12 bases agree with TRBD2. The end of the DNA aligns better with TRBJ2-7, so the J call may be wrong. The germline CDR1 and CDR2 sequences are LGHNA and YNFKEQ. The CDR3 covers 19 residues. CDR3: CASSQEGTSGRNLAYEQYF. The DNA for the CDR3 is TGTGCCAGCAGCCAGGAAGGGACTAGCGGGCGAAACCTAGCCTACGAGCAGTACTTC.

The count of this clone is one. V gene TRBV2 combines with J gene TRBJ2-5; possibly TRBD1 for D (5 bases). Germline CDR1 SNHLY, CDR2 FYNNEI. Trimming stripped 8 bases from V and 2 bases from J, with 15 bases between. The CDR3 is made up of 14 amino acids. The CDR3 is CASGALTEQETQYF. CDR3 DNA sequence: TGTGCCAGCGGGGCCTTGACAGAACAAGAGACCCAGTACTTC.

The chain carries TRBV14 and TRBJ2-2; the match to TRBD1 covers 9 bases. V was clipped by 3 bases and J by 4 bases; unmatched bases: 3. This CDR3 comprises 15 residues. Germline loops: CDR1 SGHDN, CDR2 FVKESK. The CDR3: CASSHRDRATGELFF. CDR3 DNA: TGTGCCAGCAGCCACAGGGACAGGGCCACCGGGGAGCTGTTTTTT.

The chain has TRBV29-1 and TRBJ2-1, with 8 bases matching TRBD1. The CDR3 is made up of 15 amino acids. Germline-derived CDR1 and CDR2 are SQVTM and ANQGSEA. V was clipped by 3 bases and J by 0 bases; unmatched bases: 4. The CDR3 nucleotides are TGCAGCGTTGACACAGGGGGGAGCTCCTACAATGAGCAGTTCTTC. As protein: CSVDTGGSSYNEQFF.

CDR3 region: CASSVGTSGIQETQYF. The CDR3 DNA reads TGTGCCAGCAGCGTAGGTACTAGCGGGATCCAAGAGACCCAGTACTTC. The chain couples TRBV9 to TRBJ2-5, with 10 bases that match TRBD2. In germline, CDR1 is SGDLS, CDR2 YYNGEE. The CDR3 consists of 16 residues. The V segment lost 0 bases and the J segment 1 base; nucleotides outside the gene matches: 3.

V usage is TRBV21-1 and J usage is TRBJ1-5; no check of the table's D call, TRBD1, against the DNA was made. TRBV21-1 constitutes a pseudogene. The CDR3 totals 16 residues. The DNA for the CDR3 is TGTGCCACCGCCAGTGGGGGCGCGTTGGGCAATCAGCCCCAGCATTTT. It translates to CATASGGALGNQPQHF.

There are a few counts of this clone. The chain carries TRBV10-3 and TRBJ2-1, with D maybe TRBD2 (5 bases). The ends were cut back, 11 bases at V and 6 bases at J, with 14 bases in the middle. Germline V lookup: CDR1 ENHRY, CDR2 SYGVKD. CDR3 size: 12 residues. CDR3 sequence: CASGNLANEQFF. Here the CDR3 DNA reads TGTGCCTCAGGTAACCTAGCCAATGAGCAGTTCTTC.

The sample holds one count of this clone. V usage is TRBV30 and J usage is TRBJ2-7; possible D gene TRBD2, 7 bases. The V and J ends lost 8 bases and 4 bases respectively, with 18 bases between them. CDR3 size: 13 residues. Per germline, CDR1 GTSNPN and CDR2 SVGIG (reference sequence). As DNA, the CDR3 is TGTGCCGGGGAGGGGGGGCGCGAATACGAGCAGTACTTC. Protein product: CAGEGGREYEQYF.

V gene TRBV5-1 combines with J gene TRBJ1-2; D not certain. Trimming shortened V by 7 bases and J by 7 bases, and 17 bases separated the two germline ends. Germline V CDR1 and CDR2: SGHRS, YFSETQ. The CDR3 extends over 13 amino acids. The CDR3 region has the DNA TGCGCCAGCGCAGACCCTAGCCACGTTGGCTACACCTTC. Its protein product is CASADPSHVGYTF.

CDR3 loop: CASSSQAPVGKLFF. Here the CDR3 DNA reads TGTGCCAGCAGCTCCCAGGCCCCGGTGGGAAAACTGTTTTTT. The rearrangement links TRBV7-9 to TRBJ1-4; the D is unclear. The germline V and J ends were trimmed by 4 bases and 10 bases, with 16 bases remaining between them. Germline V lookup: CDR1 SEHNR, CDR2 FQNEAQ (reference sequence). This CDR3 region has 14 residues.

The V gene is TRBV6-4, the J gene TRBJ2-2; D call uncertain. This CDR3 is 13 amino acids long. Trimming removed 5 bases from V and 2 bases from J, with 6 bases in between. The germline V gene encodes CDR1 MRHNA and CDR2 SNTAGT. In DNA, the CDR3 is TGTGCCAGCAGTCTCTCTAACACCGGGGAGCTGTTTTTT. Translating gives CASSLSNTGELFF.

This chain links TRBV2 with TRBJ2-7; TRBD2 agrees at 8 bases. CDR1 and CDR2 (germline): SNHLY, FYNNEI. The CDR3 runs 14 residues. J lost 8 bases, V lost 8 bases, and 14 bases had no gene match. Written as DNA, the CDR3 is TGTGCCAGCCTCACTAGCGGAACTTTTTCGCAGCAGTACTTC. Protein: CASLTSGTFSQQYF.

This chain joins TRBV6-6 and TRBJ1-1; D call uncertain. The length of the CDR3 is 14 residues. The germline V gene has CDR1 MNHNY and CDR2 SVGAGI (reference sequence). With 2 bases removed from V and 1 base from J, the gap between germline ends came to 8 bases. The CDR3 nucleotides are TGTGCCAGCAGTTACCCAGCGGCGAACACTGAAGCTTTCTTT. It yields the protein CASSYPAANTEAFF.

This clone was picked up a small number of times. V is TRBV5-1 and J is TRBJ2-1; the match to TRBD2 covers 9 bases. The CDR3 spans 16 residues. CDR1 SGHRS and CDR2 YFSETQ come from the germline V gene. With 4 bases clipped from V and 7 bases from J, the junction kept 12 bases outside the gene matches. CDR3 bases: TGCGCCAGCAGCGCGCAGCCGGGACTAGCATCGAATGAGCAGTTCTTC. The encoded protein is CASSAQPGLASNEQFF.

This rearrangement joins TRBV7-5 to TRBJ2-7; the D segment call TRBD2 is taken from the table without a DNA check. TRBV7-5 has pseudogene status. The CDR3 totals 14 residues. CDR3 loop: CVRSFETSVSVQYF. The CDR3 region has the DNA TGTGTCAGAAGCTTTGAGACTAGCGTGTCGGTGCAGTACTTC.

Turning to this clone: A read error likely explains this, since a far larger clone differs by one base. Other DNA sequences in this sample translate to the same CDR3. This chain connects TRBV29-1 to TRBJ2-2, with 11 bases identical to TRBD1. V lost 6 bases to trimming and J lost 2 bases; unmatched junction nucleotides: 2. Germline V CDR1 and CDR2: SQVTM, ANQGSEA. This CDR3 has 14 residues. CDR3 nucleotides: TGCAGCGTCGGGACAGGGGGTAACACCGGGGAGCTGTTTTTT. Protein sequence: CSVGTGGNTGELFF.

The J gene is TRBJ1-5, the V gene TRBV25-1; TRBD1 agrees at 7 bases. The CDR3 covers 14 residues. V lost 4 bases, J lost 7 bases, and 7 bases stayed unmatched. Germline-derived CDR1 and CDR2 are MGHDK and SYGVNS. The CDR3 region is CASSGQGYRQPQHF. The CDR3 bases are TGTGCCAGCAGTGGACAGGGTTACAGACAGCCCCAGCATTTT.

This clone was recorded once. The rearrangement joins TRBV7-8 to TRBJ2-7; D perhaps matches TRBD1 (6 bases). Trimming took off 5 bases at V and 3 bases at J, with 17 bases between the two ends. Germline CDR1 is SGHVS and CDR2 is FQNEAQ. The CDR3 spans 15 residues. The CDR3 region has the DNA TGTGCCAGCAGCGTTGACCGGGACACCCACTACGAGCAGTACTTC. Translating gives CASSVDRDTHYEQYF.

This clone was observed a few times. CDR3 coding DNA: TGTGCCAGCAGTCGACGCAACGAAGGGGCGCAAAACATTCAGTACTTC. Its translation is CASSRRNEGAQNIQYF. The chain is built from TRBV27 and TRBJ2-4; perhaps TRBD1 as D (5 bases). Germline assignment: CDR1 MNHEY and CDR2 SMNVEV (reference sequence). The CDR3 extends over 16 amino acids. Trimming cost V 5 bases and J 5 bases, with 19 bases left between them.

The rearrangement joins TRBV15 to TRBJ2-3; possible D gene TRBD2, 6 bases. Germline lookup yields CDR1 LNHNV and CDR2 YYDKDF (reference sequence). The length of the CDR3 is 15 residues. Trimming removed 1 base at V and 6 bases at J, with 14 bases between. The CDR3 spells CATSRVASGLDTQYF. The CDR3 nucleotides read TGTGCCACCAGCAGAGTGGCGAGCGGGCTGGATACGCAGTATTTT.

The J gene is TRBJ2-5, the V gene TRBV28; D is possibly TRBD1 (6 bases). The CDR3 consists of 14 residues. The V end was cut by 4 bases, the J end by 5 bases, with 14 bases between. The germline CDR1 and CDR2 sequences are MDHEN and SYDVKM. For the CDR3, the DNA is TGTGCCAGCAGTTCAACAGGGCCGGGGGAGACCCAGTACTTC. Translation gives CASSSTGPGETQYF. Full variable domain (outside the CDR3, taken from reference TRBV28 and TRBJ2-5): DVKVTQSSRYLVKRTGEKVFLECVQDMDHENMFWYRQDPGLGLRLIYFSYDVKMKEKGDIPEGYSVSREKKERFSLILESASTNQTSMYLCASSSTGPGETQYFGPGTRLLVL.